This TCR beta chain was sequenced for a study of blood T cells in healthy people across ages. The length of the CDR3 is 15 residues. Germline V gene data show CDR1 as MDHEN and CDR2 as SYDVKM. Trimming cost V 5 bases and J 11 bases; bases outside gene matches: 15. Then a second PCR, running roughly 7 to 11 cycles, was carried out with a sample-barcoded 5' primer and a J-beta primer mix. Tags on each cDNA molecule came from a template-switch adaptor with 12 random nucleotides. Using its own MiXCR run on the 5' RACE reads, TCRdb lists one record per CDR3 protein. Among some 930,000 distinct CDR3 sequences, roughly 29% were seen once, and the ten largest hold roughly 10%. A further study also used this sample, focusing on T cells of mothers and their children. As that study records: Overlap ran slightly, non-significantly higher for related than unrelated mother-child pairs.

The sequencing sample was made of blood. The chain recombines TRBV28 with TRBJ2-5, with 9 positions matching TRBD1. This sequence was found in a woman in her forties in good health. The CDR3 loop reads CASSTSGQGRYVQYF. CDR3 coding DNA: TGTGCCAGCAGTACCTCGGGACAGGGACGATACGTGCAGTACTTC.